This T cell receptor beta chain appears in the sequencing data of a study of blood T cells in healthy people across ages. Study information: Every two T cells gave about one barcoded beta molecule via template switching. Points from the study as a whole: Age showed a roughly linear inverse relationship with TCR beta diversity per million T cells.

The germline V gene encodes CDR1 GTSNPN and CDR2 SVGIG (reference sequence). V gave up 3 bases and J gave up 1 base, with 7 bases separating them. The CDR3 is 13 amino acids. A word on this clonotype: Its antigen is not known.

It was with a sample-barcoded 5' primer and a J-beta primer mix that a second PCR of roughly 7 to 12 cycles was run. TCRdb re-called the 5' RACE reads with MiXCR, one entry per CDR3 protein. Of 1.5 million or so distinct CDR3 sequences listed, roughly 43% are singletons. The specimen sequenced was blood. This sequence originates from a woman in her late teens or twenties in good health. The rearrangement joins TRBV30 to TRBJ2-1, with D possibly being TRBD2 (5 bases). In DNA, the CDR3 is TGTGCCTGGAGCGGGGAGTCCTACAATGAGCAGTTCTTC. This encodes CAWSGESYNEQFF.